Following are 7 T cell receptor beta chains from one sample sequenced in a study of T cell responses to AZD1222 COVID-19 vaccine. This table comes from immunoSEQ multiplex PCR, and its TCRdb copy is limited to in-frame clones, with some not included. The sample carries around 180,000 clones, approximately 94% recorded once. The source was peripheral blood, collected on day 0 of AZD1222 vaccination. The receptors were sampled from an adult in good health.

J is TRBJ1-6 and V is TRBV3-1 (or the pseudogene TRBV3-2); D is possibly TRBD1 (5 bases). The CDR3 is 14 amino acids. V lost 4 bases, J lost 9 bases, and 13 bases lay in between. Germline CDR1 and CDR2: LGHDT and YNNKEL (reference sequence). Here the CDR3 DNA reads TGTGCCAGCAGCCTCCGCCAGGGAAGTTCACCCCTCCACTTT. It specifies CASSLRQGSSPLHF.

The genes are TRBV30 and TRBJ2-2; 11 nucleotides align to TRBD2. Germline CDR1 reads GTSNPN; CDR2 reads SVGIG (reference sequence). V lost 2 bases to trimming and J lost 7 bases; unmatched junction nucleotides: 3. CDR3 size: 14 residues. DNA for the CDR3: TGTGCCTGGAGTAAAACTAGCGGGAGCGGGGAGCTGTTTTTT. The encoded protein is CAWSKTSGSGELFF.

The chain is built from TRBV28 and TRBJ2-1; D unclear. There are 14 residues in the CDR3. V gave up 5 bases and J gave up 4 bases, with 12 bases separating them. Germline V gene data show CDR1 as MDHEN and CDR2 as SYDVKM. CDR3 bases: TGTGCCAGCAGTCCCGCCCCGCAGTACAATGAGCAGTTCTTC. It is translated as CASSPAPQYNEQFF.

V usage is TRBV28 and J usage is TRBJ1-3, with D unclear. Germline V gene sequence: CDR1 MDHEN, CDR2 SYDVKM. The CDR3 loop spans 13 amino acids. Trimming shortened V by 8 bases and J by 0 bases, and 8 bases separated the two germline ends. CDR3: CASSPYSGNTIYF. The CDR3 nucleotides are TGTGCCAGCTCCCCATACTCTGGAAACACCATATATTTT.

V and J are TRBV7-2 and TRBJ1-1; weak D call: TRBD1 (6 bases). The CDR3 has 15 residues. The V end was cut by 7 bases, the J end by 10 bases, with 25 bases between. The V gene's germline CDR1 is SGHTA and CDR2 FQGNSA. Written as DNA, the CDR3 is TGTGCCAGCACCCCGGGGGGCGCCCTGACTTGGGTAGCTTTCTTT. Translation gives CASTPGGALTWVAFF.

Here the CDR3 reads CASSLAGGAVNYGYTF. In nucleotides, the CDR3 is TGTGCCAGCAGCCTCGCAGGGGGCGCCGTAAACTATGGCTACACCTTC. The chain uses TRBV7-2 and TRBJ1-2; 8 positions agree with TRBD1. Germline CDR1 SGHTA, CDR2 FQGNSA. V dropped 5 bases and J dropped 2; count of bases not matched to a gene: 10. The CDR3 length is 16 residues.

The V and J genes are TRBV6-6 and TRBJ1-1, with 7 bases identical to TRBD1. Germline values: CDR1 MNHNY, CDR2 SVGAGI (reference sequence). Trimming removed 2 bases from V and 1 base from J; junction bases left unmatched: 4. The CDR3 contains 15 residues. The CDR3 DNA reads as TGTGCCAGCAGTTACGAGGGGGCGAAGAACACTGAAGCTTTCTTT. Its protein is CASSYEGAKNTEAFF.